Following are 8 T cell receptor beta chains from one sample sequenced in a study of human T cells and chemical hapten exposure. TCRdb called the RACE reads again in MiXCR, with one record for every CDR3 protein. This sample carries roughly 30,000 distinct CDR3 sequences, approximately 9% of them seen once, and the ten largest clones take roughly 7%. Specified time point: patch test 2, 6 weeks after DPC sensitization. Stated treatment: therapeutic diphenylcyclopropenone sensitization with weekly scalp DPC. The material sequenced was whole blood, taken in connection with sensitization to the hapten diphenylcyclopropenone (DPC). The source is a man aged 25-45 years with alopecia areata. Some clones in this sample may be carry-over from other donors' samples.

Ten or more counts support this clonotype. The chain combines TRBV3-1 with TRBJ1-5; D is ambiguous. CDR3 size: 14 residues. Germline CDR1 is LGHDT and CDR2 is YNNKEL (reference sequence). The V end was cut by 3 bases, the J end by 1 base, with 7 bases between. The DNA for the CDR3 is TGTGCCAGCAGCCATGGGAGGAGCAATCAGCCCCAGCATTTT. This gives the protein CASSHGRSNQPQHF.

The table lists this clonotype with many counts. The genes are TRBV19 and TRBJ1-1; no clear D. The CDR3 is made up of 14 amino acids. The germline gives CDR1 LNHDA, CDR2 SQIVND (reference sequence). Trimming shortened V by 3 bases and J by 2 bases, and 10 bases separated the two germline ends. CDR3 nucleotide sequence: TGTGCCAGTAGTATGGCCCAAAGTAACACTGAAGCTTTCTTT. It is translated as CASSMAQSNTEAFF.

This clonotype has more than one count but fewer than ten. This chain uses TRBV7-7 with TRBJ2-3; tentatively, D is TRBD1 (7 bases). Germline V CDR1 and CDR2: SSHAT, FNYEAQ (reference sequence). CDR3 length equals 12 residues. In DNA, the CDR3 is TGTGCTACAGGGGAGGAAACAGATACGCAGTATTTT. It specifies CATGEETDTQYF.

The chain joins TRBV24-1 to TRBJ1-5, with D tentatively TRBD1 (5 bases). Germline CDR1 is KGHDR and CDR2 is SFDVKD. The V end was cut by 3 bases, the J end by 7 bases, with 9 bases between. CDR3 length: 13 amino acids. DNA for the CDR3: TGTGCCACCAGTGATGGGGCGGGGCAGCCCCAGCATTTT. Encoded protein: CATSDGAGQPQHF.

This clonotype was detected only a few times. This chain connects TRBV29-1 to TRBJ1-5, with D possibly TRBD1 on 5 matching bases. The CDR3 is 13 amino acids. Trimming removed 3 bases at V and 4 bases at J, with 10 bases between. Germline V gene data show CDR1 as SQVTM and CDR2 as ANQGSEA. The CDR3 loop reads CSVDEGLNQPQHF. The CDR3 DNA follows: TGCAGCGTTGATGAGGGGTTGAATCAGCCCCAGCATTTT.

CDR3 sequence (DNA): TGTGCCAGTAAAGCGGGAGGACCCACAGATACGCAGTATTTT. Amino acid sequence: CASKAGGPTDTQYF. The gene calls are TRBV19 and TRBJ2-3; 9 positions agree with TRBD2. The germline gives CDR1 LNHDA, CDR2 SQIVND (reference sequence). J was trimmed by 2 bases and V by 7 bases; bases with no gene match: 4. The CDR3 has 14 amino acids.

In its sample, this clonotype is medium-sized. The chain uses TRBV2 and TRBJ2-5; D is unclear. CDR1 is SNHLY and CDR2 is FYNNEI in the germline V gene. The CDR3 has 14 amino acids. V gave up 1 base and J gave up 2 bases, with 8 bases separating them. The CDR3 nucleotides are TGTGCCAGCAGTGAAGGGCCCGTACAAGAGACCCAGTACTTC. Amino acids: CASSEGPVQETQYF.

This clonotype was seen at least ten times. The chain joins TRBV6-6 to TRBJ1-1, with D perhaps matching TRBD1 (5 bases). Germline CDR1 and CDR2: MNHNY and SVGAGI (reference sequence). The CDR3 runs to 17 residues. The V gene lost 6 bases and the J gene lost 1 base, with 21 bases spanning the gap. CDR3: CASSLPRDLHWNTEAFF. The CDR3 nucleotides are TGTGCCAGCAGCCTTCCCCGGGACCTTCATTGGAACACTGAAGCTTTCTTT.